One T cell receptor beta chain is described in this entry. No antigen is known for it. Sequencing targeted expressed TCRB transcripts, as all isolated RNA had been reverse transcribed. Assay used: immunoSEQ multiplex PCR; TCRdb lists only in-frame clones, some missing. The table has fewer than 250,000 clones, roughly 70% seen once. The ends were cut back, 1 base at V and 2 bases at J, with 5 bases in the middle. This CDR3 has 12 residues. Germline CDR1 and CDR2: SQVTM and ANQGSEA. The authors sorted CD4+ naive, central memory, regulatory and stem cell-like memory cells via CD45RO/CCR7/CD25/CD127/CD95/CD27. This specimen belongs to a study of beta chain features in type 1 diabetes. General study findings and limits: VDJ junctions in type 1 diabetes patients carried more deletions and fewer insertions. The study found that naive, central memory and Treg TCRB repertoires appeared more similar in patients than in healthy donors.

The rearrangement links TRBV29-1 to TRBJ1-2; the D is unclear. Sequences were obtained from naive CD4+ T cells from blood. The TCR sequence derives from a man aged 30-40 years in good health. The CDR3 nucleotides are TGCAGCGTTGAAGGGACGAACTATGGCTACACCTTC. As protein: CSVEGTNYGYTF.